This T cell receptor beta chain was captured by sequencing in a study of shared T cell receptors in the human thymus (TCRdb year 2021). Background on the whole study: The study investigated the way shared, self-reactive T-cell receptor alpha chains are produced in the human thymus.

This clone has a single count. It lacks a known antigen. One base away there is no much larger clone; base qualities are not given. This sample also contains other DNA sequences that code for the same CDR3. Counted from cysteine to phenylalanine, this CDR3 has 13 amino acids. Only the CDR3 part of the read is kept: 39 bases, read in frame from the first base. The germline V gene provides CDR1 MDHEN and CDR2 SYDVKM. Compared with germline, V lacks 2 bases and J lacks 5 bases; bases without a gene match: 2. Library preparation was by the immunoSEQ multiplex PCR assay. In its TCRdb copy, this immuneACCESS table keeps in-frame sequences only and misses some clones. Where compared with another copy, unresolved V genes explain less than half of these, and the others have no known cause. This sample has under 850,000 clones in its table, and more than 75% of those were observed once. The ten largest account for about 0.01% of the sample.

These data were also filed under a second study, of human thymus T cells. The second study also describes: Immunologically healthy infants undergoing open corrective cardiac surgery for congenital heart defects in Finland were used as donors. Thymus tissue was collected as surgical resects that were removed during corrective cardiac surgery. Biased V and J gene segment usage appeared to be present in both thymic and peripheral blood repertoires. According to the related research, thymic TCR repertoires were highly overlapping among unrelated individuals. The study described the TCR alpha and beta repertoires in fewer than 10 infant thymus samples and a few matching peripheral blood samples. The cohort included several male and two female infants, with donor ages spanning 7 to 244 days. Thymocytes were freed from the tissue by mechanical means and kept at -70 degrees C as pellets of 10-30 million cells. A QIAsymphony instrument was used to extract genomic DNA from the frozen cell pellets. The immunoSEQ multiplex PCR assay was used to amplify the TCRB and TCRAD loci from a standardized amount of quality-controlled genomic DNA. The amplicons covered the V(D)J region and were long enough to include the CDR3 and to identify the V and J genes. Amplicon sequencing was performed on an Illumina platform through the commercial immunoSEQ service. Primer bias and sequencing errors were corrected as previously described, and TCRAD and TCRB were defined on the basis of the IMGT database. immunoSEQ Analyzer 3.0 and VDJTools were used for repertoire analysis, which covered basic statistics, V/J segment usage, diversity estimates, rarefaction and pairwise overlap. Diversity was estimated with Chao1, ChaoE, Efron-Thisted, Shannon and inverse Simpson indices, and also on datasets down-sampled to the smallest sample. For repertoire overlap, CDR3 nucleotide sequence, V gene and J gene had to match strictly, and clustering was done by Jaccard-based multidimensional scaling. On average, thymus samples gave about 750,000 unique TCRB clonotypes, whereas blood samples gave roughly 84,000.

The receptor was isolated from a boy in the first two years of life with a congenital heart defect. Donor details come from another sample of the same person, matched by shared clones. The chain couples TRBV28 to TRBJ2-5, with 7 bases aligning to TRBD1. Sequencing was carried out using thymocytes. For the CDR3, the sequence is CASSLRGRETQYF. The DNA sequence follows: TGTGCCAGCAGTTTAAGGGGGCGGGAGACCCAGTACTTC. Extended through the reference TRBV28 and TRBJ2-5 proteins, this CDR3 yields the full variable domain: DVKVTQSSRYLVKRTGEKVFLECVQDMDHENMFWYRQDPGLGLRLIYFSYDVKMKEKGDIPEGYSVSREKKERFSLILESASTNQTSMYLCASSLRGRETQYFGPGTRLLVL.